Below are 30 T cell receptor beta chains sequenced from a single sample in a study of beta chain features in type 1 diabetes. As every portion of the isolated RNA was reverse transcribed, the sequencing read expressed TCRB transcripts. Clones were read by immunoSEQ multiplex PCR, and TCRdb kept only the in-frame ones, dropping some. The data hold approximately 270,000 clones, with over 11% observed a single time. Antigens of these TCRs are unknown. Findings and limits, study-wide: Patients with Type 1 diabetes showed moderately but significantly shorter TCRB CDR3s in all four CD4+ subsets.

Sequencing used naive CD4+ T cells from blood. The receptors derive from a man under 40 with type 1 diabetes.

V gene TRBV5-1 combines with J gene TRBJ2-1; 10 positions agree with TRBD1. This CDR3 spans 15 amino acids. V lost 7 bases to trimming and J lost 5 bases; unmatched junction nucleotides: 9. The germline V gene has CDR1 SGHRS and CDR2 YFSETQ. The CDR3 DNA is TGCGCCAGCGCGGTTACGGGACAGGGGCACAATGAGCAGTTCTTC. Its protein is CASAVTGQGHNEQFF.

The chain uses TRBV15 and TRBJ1-1; TRBD1 matches 7 bases. This CDR3 region has 12 residues. V lost 8 bases to trimming and J lost 4 bases; unmatched junction nucleotides: 4. CDR1 and CDR2 (germline): LNHNV, YYDKDF (reference sequence). CDR3 residues: CATSQGPTEAFF. CDR3 DNA: TGTGCCACCTCACAGGGGCCCACTGAAGCTTTCTTT.

The gene calls are TRBV7-2 and TRBJ1-2; the D is unclear. Per germline, CDR1 SGHTA and CDR2 FQGNSA. This CDR3 has 17 residues. V lost 1 base to trimming and J lost 4 bases, with 19 bases between them. This chain's CDR3 is CASSLGMTTQSSYGYTF. CDR3 in DNA: TGTGCCAGCAGCTTAGGGATGACAACCCAATCAAGCTATGGCTACACCTTC.

V is TRBV5-1 and J is TRBJ2-2, with 14 bases matching TRBD2. This CDR3 region has 17 residues. Trimming took 4 bases from V and 4 from J; bases not matched to a gene: 6. From germline, CDR1 is SGHRS and CDR2 YFSETQ. In DNA, the CDR3 is TGCGCCAGCAGCCCTGGACTAGCGGGAGGAACCACCGGGGAGCTGTTTTTT. Protein sequence: CASSPGLAGGTTGELFF.

The CDR3 coding sequence is TGTGCCAGCAGCGTAGGGCGGGACGGCAACAATCAGCCCCAGCATTTT. It is translated as CASSVGRDGNNQPQHF. The gene calls are TRBV9 and TRBJ1-5; D perhaps matches TRBD1 (5 bases). Germline CDR1 is SGDLS and CDR2 is YYNGEE. Trimming removed 0 bases from V and 3 bases from J, with 13 bases in between. The CDR3 is 16 amino acids.

The V call is TRBV2, the J call TRBJ1-1; the match to TRBD1 covers 9 bases. The CDR3 has 13 residues. CDR1 is SNHLY, CDR2 FYNNEI, per germline. V shed 10 bases, J shed 1 base, and the junction held 4 bases outside the gene matches. As DNA, the CDR3 is TGTGCCACCACAGGGGGCAGGAACACTGAAGCTTTCTTT. Translation: CATTGGRNTEAFF.

The chain employs TRBV5-1 and TRBJ2-3; D is perhaps TRBD1 (5 bases). The germline gives CDR1 SGHRS, CDR2 YFSETQ. The length of the CDR3 is 16 residues. V was shortened by 4 bases and J by 6 bases, with 21 bases between the two germline ends. In DNA form, the CDR3 reads TGCGCCAGCAGCCTAAGACCGGACACCTCACAGGATACGCAGTATTTT. Encoded protein: CASSLRPDTSQDTQYF.

Only a few counts were recorded for this clone. CDR3 DNA sequence: TGTGCCAGCAGCAAGGGACAGCTAAACTACGAGCAGTACTTC. Amino acids: CASSKGQLNYEQYF. This chain links TRBV7-2 with TRBJ2-7, with 7 bases lining up with TRBD1. Germline CDR1 and CDR2: SGHTA and FQGNSA. V was pared by 5 bases and J by 3 bases, with 7 bases of the junction left unmatched. CDR3 length equals 14 residues.

In this sample, this clone turned up a few times. This sequence joins TRBV16 and TRBJ1-2; a weak D match, TRBD1 (6 bases). CDR3 size: 15 residues. V lost 3 bases and J lost 0, with 11 bases in between. Germline V gene data show CDR1 as KGHSY and CDR2 as FQNENV. The CDR3 is CASSQRDTANYGYTF. CDR3 nucleotides: TGTGCCAGCAGCCAGAGGGACACGGCTAACTATGGCTACACCTTC.

This rearrangement joins TRBV30 to TRBJ2-1; no definite D call. Per the germline V gene, CDR1 is GTSNPN and CDR2 is SVGIG (reference sequence). Trimming left V 2 bases short and J 0 bases short, with 8 bases between. CDR3 size: 14 residues. CDR3 region: CAWSPIFSYNEQFF. The DNA for the CDR3 is TGTGCCTGGAGTCCCATTTTCTCCTACAATGAGCAGTTCTTC.

The chain is built from TRBV2 and TRBJ2-5, with no clear D. The germline V and J ends were trimmed by 4 bases and 2 bases, with 8 bases remaining between them. This CDR3 is 13 amino acids long. Per germline, CDR1 SNHLY and CDR2 FYNNEI. The CDR3 DNA reads TGTGCCAGCAGTGGGCCAGTACAAGAGACCCAGTACTTC. It specifies CASSGPVQETQYF.

V and J are TRBV15 and TRBJ1-2; D is uncertain. V gave up 0 bases and J gave up 8 bases, with 13 bases separating them. CDR1 and CDR2 from the germline V gene are LNHNV and YYDKDF (reference sequence). This CDR3 region has 14 residues. The CDR3 DNA reads TGTGCCACCAGCAGAGATCAACGGGGAGGAGGCTACACCTTC. Amino acids: CATSRDQRGGGYTF.

This clone was picked up a small number of times. One junction end does not reproduce the germline sequence, and a read error may be involved. The DNA for the CDR3 is TGTGCCAGCAGGGGGGAGACAGGGGGTTCTCAGTCCCAGCATTTT. It specifies CASRGETGGSQSQHF. V gene TRBV2 combines with J gene TRBJ1-5; 9 bases line up with TRBD1. Germline V CDR1 and CDR2: SNHLY, FYNNEI. CDR3 length equals 15 residues.

V is TRBV5-6 and J is TRBJ2-7; D is unresolved. Trimming removed 2 bases from V and 0 bases from J, with 9 bases in between. From germline, CDR1 is SGHDT and CDR2 YYEEEE. This CDR3 is built from 14 residues. The CDR3 loop reads CASSFGLSSYEQYF. Here the CDR3 DNA reads TGTGCCAGCAGCTTCGGGTTGAGCTCCTACGAGCAGTACTTC.

The J gene is TRBJ1-1, the V gene TRBV9; unclear D gene. V was pared by 5 bases and J by 2 bases, with 10 bases between. CDR1 is SGDLS, CDR2 YYNGEE, per germline. The CDR3 length is 13 residues. The CDR3 loop is CASSMSVNTEAFF. CDR3 nucleotide sequence: TGTGCCAGCAGTATGTCCGTAAACACTGAAGCTTTCTTT.

CDR3 DNA: TGCGCCAGCAGCTTGGCCAGGACTAGCGGGATCGCAGATACGCAGTATTTT. It translates to CASSLARTSGIADTQYF. This chain connects TRBV5-1 to TRBJ2-3; 12 nucleotides align to TRBD2. In germline, CDR1 is SGHRS, CDR2 YFSETQ. The CDR3 covers 17 residues. Unmatched junction bases numbered 6, after V lost 0 bases and J lost 4 bases. The complete variable domain, with remaining parts taken from reference TRBV5-1 and TRBJ2-3, reads KAGVTQTPRYLIKTRGQQVTLSCSPISGHRSVSWYQQTPGQGLQFLFEYFSETQRNKGNFPGRFSGRQFSNSRSEMNVSTLELGDSALYLCASSLARTSGIADTQYFGPGTRLTVL.

The chain uses TRBV28 and TRBJ2-7; 9 nucleotides match TRBD2. V shed 4 bases and J 0 bases; nucleotides not matched to a gene: 7. From germline, CDR1 is MDHEN and CDR2 SYDVKM. CDR3 size: 16 residues. The CDR3 loop reads CASSSRTSDFSYEQYF. In DNA, the CDR3 is TGTGCCAGCAGTTCACGGACTAGCGACTTCTCCTACGAGCAGTACTTC.

This clone was recorded a few times. The CDR3 here is CASSRDLVSEQFF. The CDR3, as DNA: TGTGCCAGTAGTCGGGACTTAGTGAGTGAGCAGTTCTTC. The chain couples TRBV19 to TRBJ2-1, with D tentatively TRBD2 (6 bases). The ends were cut back, 5 bases at V and 9 bases at J, with 14 bases in the middle. This CDR3 has 13 amino acids. CDR1 is LNHDA, CDR2 SQIVND, per germline (reference sequence).

This clone was seen a few times. The chain recombines TRBV6-1 with TRBJ2-7; TRBD2 matches at 11 bases. Germline CDR1 and CDR2: MNHNS and SASEGT. V shed 5 bases, J shed 2 bases, and the junction held 2 bases outside the gene matches. The CDR3 totals 14 residues. The CDR3 sequence is CASSRLAGPYEQYF. CDR3 in DNA: TGTGCCAGCAGTCGACTAGCGGGACCCTACGAGCAGTACTTC.

This clone has just a few counts. The rearrangement joins TRBV7-3 to TRBJ2-7; 14 bases fit TRBD2. Germline V gene sequence: CDR1 SGHTA, CDR2 FQGTGA. This CDR3 contains 14 residues. The J segment lost 11 bases and the V segment lost 5 bases, leaving 8 bases of the junction unmatched. The CDR3 nucleotides are TGTGCCAGCAGCCCGACTAGCGGGAGGGCCAACAAGTACTTC. Residues: CASSPTSGRANKYF.

This clone was counted only a few times. The chain employs TRBV5-1 and TRBJ2-7; 10 bases match TRBD1. After removal of 7 bases from V and 4 bases from J, the junction contained 5 bases not matched to a gene. CDR1 is SGHRS, CDR2 YFSETQ, per germline. The CDR3 totals 13 residues. CDR3 sequence reads: CASGGDRGYEQYF. CDR3 sequence (DNA): TGCGCCAGCGGGGGGGACAGGGGTTACGAGCAGTACTTC.

The chain joins TRBV6-6 to TRBJ2-1; D not certain. V dropped 3 bases and J dropped 4 bases, with 4 bases sitting between them. Per the germline V gene, CDR1 is MNHNY and CDR2 is SVGAGI (reference sequence). The CDR3 has 12 amino acids. The CDR3 loop reads CASSYQYNEQFF. CDR3 coding DNA: TGTGCCAGCAGTTATCAATACAATGAGCAGTTCTTC.

This clone was detected a few times. V usage is TRBV7-9 and J usage is TRBJ1-2; tentatively, D is TRBD1 (6 bases). The CDR3 has 16 residues. Trimming took 3 bases from V and 4 from J, leaving 18 bases between them. The V gene's germline CDR1 is SEHNR and CDR2 FQNEAQ (reference sequence). CDR3 residues: CASSLGLTGTAYGYTF. The CDR3 bases are TGTGCCAGCAGCTTGGGGTTAACAGGGACGGCCTATGGCTACACCTTC.

This clone has more than one count but fewer than ten. V is TRBV5-1 and J is TRBJ2-3; 12 bases align to TRBD1. Trimming removed 6 bases from V and 6 bases from J; junction bases left unmatched: 8. Per germline, CDR1 SGHRS and CDR2 YFSETQ. The CDR3 has 15 residues. CDR3: CASTGDRGRRDTQYF. DNA of the CDR3: TGCGCCAGCACCGGGGACAGGGGGCGTAGGGATACGCAGTATTTT.

J is TRBJ2-1 and V is TRBV7-9; 8 bases map to TRBD2. In germline, CDR1 is SEHNR, CDR2 FQNEAQ (reference sequence). This CDR3 comprises 17 residues. V lost 5 bases to trimming and J lost 0 bases; unmatched junction nucleotides: 9. This chain's CDR3 is CASSHRSGASSYNEQFF. The CDR3 DNA reads as TGTGCCAGCAGCCATCGTAGCGGGGCTAGCTCCTACAATGAGCAGTTCTTC.

V usage is TRBV30 and J usage is TRBJ2-7, with D maybe TRBD1 (6 bases). The CDR3 has 14 residues. V dropped 0 bases and J dropped 7 bases, with 16 bases sitting between them. Looked up from germline, CDR1 is GTSNPN and CDR2 is SVGIG (reference sequence). The CDR3 reads CAWSVLVGAGEQYF. The CDR3 nucleotides are TGTGCCTGGAGTGTATTGGTGGGGGCCGGAGAGCAGTACTTC.

In this sample, this clone turned up a few times. The chain has TRBV13 and TRBJ1-4; tentatively, D is TRBD1 (6 bases). The germline V gene encodes CDR1 PRHDT and CDR2 FYEKMQ (reference sequence). The V gene lost 5 bases and the J gene lost 0 bases, with 7 bases spanning the gap. This CDR3 comprises 14 residues. CDR3 protein: CASSQGSTNEKLFF. The DNA of the CDR3 is TGTGCCAGCAGCCAGGGGTCAACTAATGAAAAACTGTTTTTT.

This clone has only a few counts. In DNA form, the CDR3 reads TGTGCCAGCAGTCCGTGGGGAGGGGTCTCAAATAACGAGCAGTACTTC. Translation: CASSPWGGVSNNEQYF. The genes are TRBV4-2 and TRBJ2-7, with 7 bases identical to TRBD2. V was pared by 6 bases and J by 5 bases, with 16 bases of the junction left unmatched. The CDR3 spans 16 residues. CDR1 is LGHNA, CDR2 YNFKEQ, per germline.

The table lists this clone with a few counts. The rearrangement joins TRBV7-2 to TRBJ2-7; D may be TRBD1 (5 bases). Germline CDR1 is SGHTA and CDR2 is FQGNSA. V lost 5 bases to trimming and J lost 6 bases, with 17 bases between them. The CDR3 runs 14 residues. The CDR3 DNA reads as TGTGCCAGCAGCAGTACAAGGGGCATCGGCGAGCAGTACTTC. As protein: CASSSTRGIGEQYF.

The table lists this clone with a few counts. The same CDR3 arises from other DNA sequences in this sample as well. V and J are TRBV4-2 and TRBJ2-5; tentatively, D is TRBD1 (5 bases). The length of the CDR3 is 14 residues. The germline V gene has CDR1 LGHNA and CDR2 YNFKEQ. Trimming took off 1 base at V and 2 bases at J, with 8 bases between the two ends. The CDR3 loop is CASSQGQLQETQYF. CDR3 nucleotide sequence: TGTGCCAGCAGCCAAGGACAGCTGCAAGAGACCCAGTACTTC.